The 28 T cell receptor beta chains in this list originate from one sample, sequenced in a study of cytomegalovirus exposure and HLA in healthy donors. PCR amplification relied on 60 Vbeta primers (plus 13 Jbeta primers). Sequencing was performed with immunoSEQ multiplex PCR; in TCRdb, only in-frame clones are kept and a portion is missing. Listed are tens of thousands of clones; 5.3% falls within the top ten. What was sequenced was PBMCs. The receptors were sampled from a man aged 30 to 39 in good health and CMV-seropositive.

For the CDR3, the DNA is TGTGCCAGCAGCTCCCTAGACAGGGGAGGAACAGATACGCAGTATTTT. As protein: CASSSLDRGGTDTQYF. The V gene is TRBV11-1, the J gene TRBJ2-3; 8 nucleotides agree with TRBD1. The V segment lost 4 bases and the J segment 3 bases; nucleotides outside the gene matches: 9. Looked up from germline, CDR1 is SGHAT and CDR2 is FQDESV (reference sequence). The CDR3 length is 16 residues. The full variable domain, rest sourced from reference TRBV11-1 and TRBJ2-3, is EAEVAQSPRYKITEKSQAVAFWCDPISGHATLYWYRQILGQGPELLVQFQDESVVDDSQLPKDRFSAERLKGVDSTLKIQPAELGDSAMYLCASSSLDRGGTDTQYFGPGTRLTVL.

The chain uses TRBV5-1 and TRBJ1-5, with a weak D call TRBD1 (5 bases). The length of the CDR3 is 14 residues. V lost 4 bases, J lost 3 bases, and 11 bases lay in between. Germline-derived CDR1 and CDR2 are SGHRS and YFSETQ. Here the CDR3 reads CASSRDSFNQPQHF. The CDR3 coding sequence is TGCGCCAGCAGCCGAGACAGTTTCAATCAGCCCCAGCATTTT.

The rearrangement joins TRBV19 to TRBJ2-5; 10 bases are shared with TRBD1. V was pared by 4 bases and J by 4 bases, with 6 bases of the junction left unmatched. The CDR3 loop spans 15 amino acids. CDR1 LNHDA and CDR2 SQIVND come from the germline V gene (reference sequence). CDR3 sequence reads: CASSKRQGARETQYF. The CDR3 DNA follows: TGTGCCAGTAGTAAAAGACAGGGGGCTCGAGAGACCCAGTACTTC.

The chain uses TRBV27 and TRBJ2-3; 8 nucleotides match TRBD2. The CDR3 has 19 amino acids. CDR1 is MNHEY, CDR2 SMNVEV, per germline (reference sequence). V trimming: 3 bases; J trimming: 0 bases; junction bases outside the gene matches: 14. The CDR3 region is CASSFRRGAMAFSTDTQYF. CDR3 coding DNA: TGTGCCAGCAGTTTTAGGCGGGGGGCAATGGCTTTCAGCACAGATACGCAGTATTTT.

The rearrangement joins TRBV30 to TRBJ1-2; weak D call: TRBD1 (5 bases). The germline V gene encodes CDR1 GTSNPN and CDR2 SVGIG (reference sequence). The ends were cut back, 4 bases at V and 3 bases at J, with 9 bases in the middle. The CDR3 length is 12 residues. The CDR3 sequence: CAWKQADYGYTF. The CDR3 region has the DNA TGTGCCTGGAAACAGGCTGACTATGGCTACACCTTC.

The V call is TRBV13, the J call TRBJ2-5, with 7 positions matching TRBD1. Germline CDR1 and CDR2: PRHDT and FYEKMQ (reference sequence). The CDR3 loop spans 15 amino acids. J gave up 3 bases and V 5 bases, and 9 bases lay outside the gene matches. CDR3 region: CASSPGQRMEETQYF. For the CDR3, the DNA is TGTGCCAGCAGCCCGGGACAGCGGATGGAAGAGACCCAGTACTTC.

V gene TRBV6-5 combines with J gene TRBJ2-3, with TRBD2 matching 8 bases. The CDR3 runs 16 residues. Germline V gives CDR1 MNHEY, CDR2 SVGAGI. The V segment lost 4 bases and the J segment 3 bases; nucleotides outside the gene matches: 9. The CDR3 region has the DNA TGTGCCAGCAGTTCGCTTTTGAGCGGGAGAACAGATACGCAGTATTTT. Protein product: CASSSLLSGRTDTQYF.

On this clone itself: An end of the junction does not agree with germline; a read error may underlie this. The rearrangement links TRBV19 to TRBJ2-6; perhaps TRBD1 as D (5 bases). The germline CDR1 and CDR2 sequences are LNHDA and SQIVND (reference sequence). The CDR3 loop spans 16 amino acids. The chain's CDR3 is CGSRNQGNSGANVLTF. The CDR3 DNA reads TGTGGCAGTCGGAATCAGGGAAACTCTGGGGCCAACGTCCTGACTTTC.

This chain links TRBV4-1 with TRBJ2-7; 9 bases map to TRBD1. The CDR3 length is 15 residues. Trimming cost V 0 bases and J 3 bases; bases outside gene matches: 3. The germline gives CDR1 MGHRA, CDR2 YSYEKL. The CDR3 sequence is CASSQDRGQGYEQYF. CDR3 coding DNA: TGCGCCAGCAGCCAAGATAGGGGACAGGGCTACGAGCAGTACTTC.

The CDR3 bases are TGTGCCTGGAAATCAACAGGGGTGGACACTGAAGCTTTCTTT. It is translated as CAWKSTGVDTEAFF. This rearrangement joins TRBV30 to TRBJ1-1; 7 bases are shared with TRBD1. The CDR3 is 14 amino acids. Unmatched junction bases numbered 8, after V lost 4 bases and J lost 3 bases. The germline V gene encodes CDR1 GTSNPN and CDR2 SVGIG (reference sequence).

The rearrangement joins TRBV19 to TRBJ1-1; D is unresolved. V was trimmed by 4 bases and J by 1 base, leaving 13 bases between them. Germline V gene data show CDR1 as LNHDA and CDR2 as SQIVND (reference sequence). The length of the CDR3 is 15 residues. CDR3 in amino acids: CASSNRERGNTEAFF. CDR3 bases: TGTGCCAGTAGTAACCGGGAAAGAGGGAACACTGAAGCTTTCTTT.

The chain has TRBV6-1 and TRBJ2-7; 7 bases fit TRBD1. The CDR3 spans 15 residues. Per germline, CDR1 MNHNS and CDR2 SASEGT. Trimming at V came to 5 bases and at J to 3 bases, leaving 10 bases not matched to a gene. The CDR3 coding sequence is TGTGCCAGCAGTAGACCGGGACAGTTACGCTACGAGCAGTACTTC. Its translation: CASSRPGQLRYEQYF.

The V and J genes are TRBV4-1 and TRBJ2-7; 7 nucleotides line up with TRBD2. Germline loops: CDR1 MGHRA, CDR2 YSYEKL. V was clipped by 1 base and J by 6 bases; unmatched bases: 3. The length of the CDR3 is 13 residues. Here the CDR3 reads CASSQGEGLEQYF. The CDR3, as DNA: TGCGCCAGCAGCCAAGGGGAGGGGCTCGAGCAGTACTTC.

The chain is built from TRBV5-1 and TRBJ2-5; D remains ambiguous. Trimming pared 1 base from V and 2 bases from J, leaving 9 bases between. The CDR3 loop spans 14 amino acids. The germline CDR1 and CDR2 sequences are SGHRS and YFSETQ. CDR3: CASSLTSQQETQYF. The CDR3, as DNA: TGCGCCAGCAGCTTGACCAGTCAACAAGAGACCCAGTACTTC. The full variable domain, in which reference TRBV5-1 and TRBJ2-5 provide the parts outside the CDR3, is KAGVTQTPRYLIKTRGQQVTLSCSPISGHRSVSWYQQTPGQGLQFLFEYFSETQRNKGNFPGRFSGRQFSNSRSEMNVSTLELGDSALYLCASSLTSQQETQYFGPGTRLLVL.

Points on this clone: Germline is not matched at one junction end, which may reflect a read error. This chain links TRBV7-6 with TRBJ2-3, with 15 positions matching TRBD2. The length of the CDR3 is 17 residues. Germline CDR1 and CDR2: SGHVS and FNYEAQ. The CDR3 sequence is CATGLAGGPGGTDKQYF. CDR3 sequence (DNA): TGTGCCACCGGACTAGCGGGAGGGCCAGGCGGCACAGATAAGCAGTATTTT.

The chain uses TRBV10-1 and TRBJ1-1, with a tentative D call TRBD1 (6 bases). Germline CDR1 WNHNN, CDR2 SYGVQD (reference sequence). The CDR3 sequence is 15 residues long. Trimming removed 0 bases from V and 3 bases from J, with 11 bases in between. The CDR3 loop reads CASSESRTGYTEAFF. As DNA, the CDR3 is TGCGCCAGCAGTGAGTCAAGAACAGGGTACACTGAAGCTTTCTTT.

The CDR3 DNA is TGCGCCAGCAGCTTAAAATCAGGCGGGGAGCTGTTTTTT. It encodes CASSLKSGGELFF. The rearrangement joins TRBV5-1 to TRBJ2-2, with D uncertain. This CDR3 has 13 amino acids. CDR1 SGHRS and CDR2 YFSETQ come from the germline V gene. Deletions cut 2 bases from V and 7 bases from J, with 9 bases between. Full variable domain (rest looked up from reference TRBV5-1 and TRBJ2-2): KAGVTQTPRYLIKTRGQQVTLSCSPISGHRSVSWYQQTPGQGLQFLFEYFSETQRNKGNFPGRFSGRQFSNSRSEMNVSTLELGDSALYLCASSLKSGGELFFGEGSRLTVL.

V is TRBV4-2 and J is TRBJ1-5; D perhaps matches TRBD1 (5 bases). The CDR3 is 15 amino acids. V shed 3 bases and J shed 5 bases, with 14 bases lying between them. From germline, CDR1 is LGHNA and CDR2 YNFKEQ. In DNA, the CDR3 is TGTGCCAGCAGCCAGGGTGACAGTGACCATCAGCCCCAGCATTTT. Its translation is CASSQGDSDHQPQHF.

V is TRBV27 and J is TRBJ2-1; possibly TRBD2 for D (5 bases). The CDR3 sequence is 18 residues long. V was clipped by 1 base and J by 5 bases, with 21 bases between them. Germline V gene sequence: CDR1 MNHEY, CDR2 SMNVEV (reference sequence). Written as DNA, the CDR3 is TGTGCCAGCAGTTTATTGTATGGTGGGGAGAAGGCCCACAATGAGCAGTTCTTC. Protein: CASSLLYGGEKAHNEQFF.

CDR3 nucleotide sequence: TGTGCCAGCAGCCCCGGGGGGAGCAATCAGCCCCAGCATTTT. It yields the protein CASSPGGSNQPQHF. V and J are TRBV6-1 and TRBJ1-5; weak D call: TRBD1 (5 bases). The germline V gene has CDR1 MNHNS and CDR2 SASEGT. V lost 6 bases and J lost 1, with 10 bases in between. This CDR3 contains 14 residues.

CDR3 loop: CASSIPGFAYEQYF. The CDR3 DNA is TGTGCCAGTAGTATCCCGGGGTTCGCCTACGAGCAGTACTTC. V usage is TRBV19 and J usage is TRBJ2-7; D perhaps matches TRBD2 (5 bases). The CDR3 is 14 amino acids. Germline CDR1 is LNHDA and CDR2 is SQIVND (reference sequence). Trimming took 3 bases from V and 2 from J, leaving 11 bases between them.

This chain joins TRBV2 and TRBJ2-7; 9 bases match TRBD1. Germline loops: CDR1 SNHLY, CDR2 FYNNEI. This CDR3 contains 15 residues. J was trimmed by 7 bases and V by 7 bases; bases with no gene match: 14. The CDR3 sequence is CASTPGQGLLGEQYF. In DNA form, the CDR3 reads TGTGCCAGCACCCCGGGACAGGGACTTCTCGGAGAGCAGTACTTC. Full variable domain (rest looked up from reference TRBV2 and TRBJ2-7): EPEVTQTPSHQVTQMGQEVILRCVPISNHLYFYWYRQILGQKVEFLVSFYNNEISEKSEIFDDQFSVERPDGSNFTLKIRSTKLEDSAMYFCASTPGQGLLGEQYFGPGTRLTVT.

The genes are TRBV12-5 and TRBJ2-2; 10 bases align to TRBD1. Germline-derived CDR1 and CDR2 are LGHNT and FRNRAP. The CDR3 consists of 15 residues. Unmatched junction bases numbered 3, after V lost 5 bases and J lost 3 bases. The CDR3 is CASGTGTGDTGELFF. The DNA for the CDR3 is TGTGCTAGTGGTACCGGGACAGGGGACACCGGGGAGCTGTTTTTT.

The rearrangement links TRBV2 to TRBJ2-7; maybe TRBD2 (5 bases). This CDR3 is 13 amino acids long. The V gene's germline CDR1 is SNHLY and CDR2 FYNNEI. Trimming stripped 2 bases from V and 3 bases from J, with 8 bases between. The CDR3 coding sequence is TGTGCCAGCAGTGAACCCGGGGTCTACGAGCAGTACTTC. Its translation is CASSEPGVYEQYF. The full variable domain, in which reference TRBV2 and TRBJ2-7 provide the parts outside the CDR3, is EPEVTQTPSHQVTQMGQEVILRCVPISNHLYFYWYRQILGQKVEFLVSFYNNEISEKSEIFDDQFSVERPDGSNFTLKIRSTKLEDSAMYFCASSEPGVYEQYFGPGTRLTVT.

This chain connects TRBV4-3 to TRBJ2-7; D not resolved. The V gene lost 0 bases and the J gene lost 6 bases, with 9 bases spanning the gap. Germline CDR1 LGHNA, CDR2 YSLEER. The CDR3 is made up of 13 amino acids. This chain's CDR3 is CASSQDRLSEQYF. In nucleotides, the CDR3 is TGCGCCAGCAGCCAAGATCGTCTGTCCGAGCAGTACTTC.

The genes are TRBV18 and TRBJ1-4, with 7 bases aligning to TRBD1. The V segment lost 6 bases and the J segment 6 bases; nucleotides outside the gene matches: 7. This CDR3 comprises 14 residues. CDR1 is KGHSH, CDR2 LQKENI, per germline. As DNA, the CDR3 is TGTGCCAGCTCGCCAGACAGGGCGGATGAAAAACTGTTTTTT. This codes for CASSPDRADEKLFF.

The chain employs TRBV4-1 and TRBJ2-5; D remains unclear. Deletions cut 0 bases from V and 1 base from J, with 3 bases between. The CDR3 contains 13 residues. Per germline, CDR1 MGHRA and CDR2 YSYEKL. CDR3 bases: TGCGCCAGCAGCCAAGACTCCCAAGAGACCCAGTACTTC. It yields the protein CASSQDSQETQYF.

The CDR3, as DNA: TGTGCCAGCAAGGAAGAGGGGGCAGCGTACGAGCAGTACTTC. This gives the protein CASKEEGAAYEQYF. The chain couples TRBV6-5 to TRBJ2-7, with TRBD1 matching over 7 bases. Looked up from germline, CDR1 is MNHEY and CDR2 is SVGAGI. V was pared by 7 bases and J by 4 bases, with 10 bases of the junction left unmatched. The CDR3 totals 14 residues.